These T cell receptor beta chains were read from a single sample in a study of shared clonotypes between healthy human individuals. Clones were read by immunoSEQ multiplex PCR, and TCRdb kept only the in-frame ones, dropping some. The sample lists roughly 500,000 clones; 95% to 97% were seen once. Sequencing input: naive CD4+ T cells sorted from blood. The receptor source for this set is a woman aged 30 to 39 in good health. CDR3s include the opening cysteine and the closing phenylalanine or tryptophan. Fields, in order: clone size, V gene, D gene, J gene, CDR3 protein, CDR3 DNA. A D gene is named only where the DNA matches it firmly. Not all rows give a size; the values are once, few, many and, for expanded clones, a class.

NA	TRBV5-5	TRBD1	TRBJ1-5	CASSLERTGSHQPQHF	TGTGCCAGCAGCCTGGAGAGGACAGGGAGCCATCAGCCCCAGCATTTT
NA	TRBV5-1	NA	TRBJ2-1	CASSTGLRNNEQFF	TGCGCCAGCAGCACGGGACTGAGAAATAATGAGCAGTTCTTC
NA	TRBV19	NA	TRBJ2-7	CASSGSLGEAYEQYF	TGTGCCAGTAGTGGGAGTCTTGGGGAGGCCTACGAGCAGTACTTC
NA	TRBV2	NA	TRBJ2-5	CASSVLGETQYF	TGTGCCAGCAGTGTTCTTGGAGAGACCCAGTACTTC
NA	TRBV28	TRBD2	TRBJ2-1	CASRTSGRGNEQFF	TGTGCCAGCAGGACAAGCGGGAGAGGCAATGAGCAGTTCTTC
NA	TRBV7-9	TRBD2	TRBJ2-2	CASRQTSANTGELFF	TGTGCCAGCCGGCAGACTAGCGCGAACACCGGGGAGCTGTTTTTT
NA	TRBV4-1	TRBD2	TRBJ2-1	CASSQRTSGALLYNEQFF	TGCGCCAGCAGCCAACGGACTAGCGGGGCCCTCCTTTACAATGAGCAGTTCTTC
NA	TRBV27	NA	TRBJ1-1	CASSLSPWGQGAFF	TGTGCCAGCAGTTTATCTCCGTGGGGGCAGGGGGCTTTCTTT
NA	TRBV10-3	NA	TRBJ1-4	CAISPGGYEKLFF	TGTGCCATCAGCCCCGGGGGTTATGAAAAACTGTTTTTT
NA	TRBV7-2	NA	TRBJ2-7	CASSLGGALSSYEQYF	TGTGCCAGCAGCTTAGGGGGGGCGTTGAGCTCCTACGAGCAGTACTTC
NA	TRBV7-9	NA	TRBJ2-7	CASSSRTQDPTEQYF	TGTGCCAGCAGCTCACGGACGCAGGACCCGACCGAGCAGTACTTC
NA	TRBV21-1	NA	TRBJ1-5	CASSKEISDRVKPYSNQPQHF	TGTGCCAGCAGCAAAGAAATCTCCGACAGGGTCAAACCCTATAGCAATCAGCCCCAGCATTTT
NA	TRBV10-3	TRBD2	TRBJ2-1	CAISLAGISSYNEQFF	TGTGCCATCAGCCTAGCGGGGATAAGCTCCTACAATGAGCAGTTCTTC
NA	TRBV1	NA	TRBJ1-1	CTSSHPQVPTLWTEAFF	TGCACCAGCAGCCACCCACAGGTGCCCACGTTATGGACTGAAGCTTTCTTT
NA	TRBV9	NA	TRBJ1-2	CASSTTELNGYTF	TGTGCCAGCAGCACGACCGAGCTGAATGGCTACACCTTC
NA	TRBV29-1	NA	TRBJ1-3	CSVQQGLSGNTIYF	TGCAGCGTTCAACAGGGTCTCTCTGGAAACACCATATATTTT
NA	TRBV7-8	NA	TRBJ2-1	CASSLGPSVSYNEQFF	TGTGCCAGCAGCTTAGGACCGAGCGTCTCCTACAATGAGCAGTTCTTC
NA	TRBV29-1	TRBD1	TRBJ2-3	CSVERGQGGTQYF	TGCAGCGTTGAAAGGGGGCAGGGCGGGACGCAGTATTTT
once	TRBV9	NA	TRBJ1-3	CASSVEPLSGNTIYF	TGTGCCAGCAGCGTAGAACCCCTCTCTGGAAACACCATATATTTT
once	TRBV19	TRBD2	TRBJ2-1	CASRSLAGGRYNEQFF	TGTGCCAGTAGGAGTCTAGCGGGAGGGAGGTACAATGAGCAGTTCTTC
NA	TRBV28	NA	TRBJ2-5	CASSRPLGIETQYF	TGTGCCAGCAGTCGGCCGCTGGGTATAGAGACCCAGTACTTC
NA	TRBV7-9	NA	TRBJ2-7	CASSLANGQTYEQYF	TGTGCCAGCAGCTTAGCTAACGGACAGACCTACGAGCAGTACTTC
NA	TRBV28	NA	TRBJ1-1	CASSLTPKFIRALGTEAFF	TGTGCCAGCAGCCTTACTCCCAAATTTATCAGGGCCCTGGGAACTGAAGCTTTCTTT
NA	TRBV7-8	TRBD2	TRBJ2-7	CASSLELAGGGEQYF	TGTGCCAGCAGCTTAGAACTAGCGGGAGGGGGCGAGCAGTACTTC
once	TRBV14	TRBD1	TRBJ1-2	CASRRQGGYGYTF	TGTGCCAGCAGAAGACAGGGGGGCTATGGCTACACCTTC
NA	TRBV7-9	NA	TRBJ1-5	CASSFRKEEPQHF	TGTGCCAGCAGCTTCCGGAAGGAAGAGCCCCAGCATTTT
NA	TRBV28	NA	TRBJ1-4	CASRGVWGEKLFF	TGTGCCAGCAGGGGGGTATGGGGGGAAAAACTGTTTTTT
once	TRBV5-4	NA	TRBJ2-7	CASSLSGLKPYEQYF	TGTGCCAGCAGCTTGAGCGGACTCAAACCTTACGAGCAGTACTTC
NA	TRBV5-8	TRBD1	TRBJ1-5	CASSLGGTGQNQPQHF	TGTGCCAGCAGCTTGGGAGGGACAGGACAAAATCAGCCCCAGCATTTT
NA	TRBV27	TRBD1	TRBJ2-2	CASSPRDSVQTGELFF	TGTGCCAGCAGTCCCCGGGACAGCGTACAAACCGGGGAGCTGTTTTTT
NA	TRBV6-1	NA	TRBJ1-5	CASSEVRGGNQPQHF	TGTGCCAGCAGTGAAGTGAGGGGAGGCAATCAGCCCCAGCATTTT
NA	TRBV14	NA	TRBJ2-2	CASSQTLSTDTGELFF	TGTGCCAGCAGCCAAACCTTGTCTACCGACACCGGGGAGCTGTTTTTT
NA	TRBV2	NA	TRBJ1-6	CASSEARGDSSYNSPLHF	TGTGCCAGCAGTGAAGCGCGGGGCGACAGCTCCTATAATTCACCCCTCCACTTT
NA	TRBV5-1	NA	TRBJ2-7	CASSLAGGDYEQYF	TGCGCCAGCAGCTTGGCCGGAGGAGACTACGAGCAGTACTTC
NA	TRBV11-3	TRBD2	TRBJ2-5	CASSPGLAALEQYF	TGTGCCAGCAGCCCGGGACTAGCAGCCCTTGAGCAGTACTTC
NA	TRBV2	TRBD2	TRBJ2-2	CASQTSGRAGELFF	TGTGCCAGCCAGACTAGCGGGAGGGCCGGGGAGCTGTTTTTT
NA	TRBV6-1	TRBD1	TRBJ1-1	CASSDGTGGRTEAFF	TGTGCCAGCAGTGACGGGACAGGGGGCCGAACTGAAGCTTTCTTT
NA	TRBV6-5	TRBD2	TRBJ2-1	CASRSSGSSYNEQFF	TGTGCCAGCAGGTCTAGCGGGAGCTCCTACAATGAGCAGTTCTTC
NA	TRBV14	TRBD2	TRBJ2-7	CASSQRTSGSGEQYF	TGTGCCAGCAGCCAGAGGACTAGCGGGAGTGGGGAGCAGTACTTC
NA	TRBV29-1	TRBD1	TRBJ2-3	CSVLDRVIDTQYF	TGCAGCGTTCTGGACAGGGTGATAGATACGCAGTATTTT
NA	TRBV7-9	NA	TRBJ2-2	CATGAGTATGELFF	TGTGCCACCGGGGCGGGGACGGCCACCGGGGAGCTGTTTTTT